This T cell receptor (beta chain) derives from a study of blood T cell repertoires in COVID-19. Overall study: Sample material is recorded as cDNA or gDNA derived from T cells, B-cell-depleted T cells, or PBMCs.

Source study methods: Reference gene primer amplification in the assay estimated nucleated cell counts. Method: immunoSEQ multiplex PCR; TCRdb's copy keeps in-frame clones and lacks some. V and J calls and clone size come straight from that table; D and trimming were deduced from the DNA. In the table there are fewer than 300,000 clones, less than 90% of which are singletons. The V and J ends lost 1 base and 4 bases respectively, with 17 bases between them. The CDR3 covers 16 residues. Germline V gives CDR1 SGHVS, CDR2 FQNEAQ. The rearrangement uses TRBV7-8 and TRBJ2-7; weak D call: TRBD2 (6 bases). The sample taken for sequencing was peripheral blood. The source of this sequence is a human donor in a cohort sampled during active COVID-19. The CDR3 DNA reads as TGTGCCAGCAGCTTAGGGGGCGGGACGGATGTGTACGAGCAGTACTTC. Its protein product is CASSLGGGTDVYEQYF.